The 31 T cell receptor beta chains below all came from one sample that was sequenced in a study of OX40 agonist ivuxolimab in advanced cancers. The table came from immunoSEQ multiplex PCR; TCRdb's copy has only in-frame clones and leaves some out. The sample has tens of thousands of clones; around 83% are singletons. Sample: CD4+ or CD8+ T cells sorted from blood, taken in a trial of the OX40 agonist ivuxolimab. Every receptor here comes from an adult with an advanced solid tumor such as melanoma, head and neck, liver or kidney cancer.

The chain employs TRBV7-9 and TRBJ1-4; unclear D gene. Germline-derived CDR1 and CDR2 are SEHNR and FQNEAQ (reference sequence). The V and J ends lost 5 bases and 4 bases respectively, with 11 bases between them. This CDR3 is built from 14 residues. In DNA, the CDR3 is TGTGCCAGCAGCCCAAACGACGGTAATGAAAAACTGTTTTTT. It specifies CASSPNDGNEKLFF.

The gene calls are TRBV7-2 and TRBJ2-1, with D possibly TRBD2 on 6 matching bases. The CDR3 is made up of 12 amino acids. Trimming cost V 6 bases and J 8 bases, with 11 bases left between them. The germline V gene has CDR1 SGHTA and CDR2 FQGNSA. CDR3 amino acids: CASSGSGDEQFF. The CDR3 coding sequence is TGTGCCAGCAGTGGTAGCGGCGATGAGCAGTTCTTC.

The chain links TRBV30 to TRBJ2-2; tentatively, D is TRBD1 or TRBD2 (5 bases each). V lost 4 bases, J lost 6 bases, and 18 bases lay in between. In germline, CDR1 is GTSNPN, CDR2 SVGIG (reference sequence). The CDR3 loop spans 15 amino acids. The CDR3 spells CAWTQGRSTPGELFF. For the CDR3, the DNA is TGTGCCTGGACCCAGGGACGTTCGACACCCGGGGAGCTGTTTTTT.

The chain couples TRBV4-3 to TRBJ2-2, with D unclear. Trimming removed 1 base at V and 3 bases at J, with 15 bases between. The CDR3 is 17 amino acids. Per germline, CDR1 LGHNA and CDR2 YSLEER. CDR3 residues: CASSQAAGTGDTGELFF. CDR3 coding DNA: TGCGCCAGCAGCCAAGCGGCAGGTACGGGTGACACCGGGGAGCTGTTTTTT.

This chain connects TRBV7-9 to TRBJ2-4; 8 bases are a match to TRBD2. J was trimmed by 3 bases and V by 3 bases; bases with no gene match: 4. CDR1 is SEHNR and CDR2 is FQNEAQ in the germline V gene (reference sequence). The CDR3 contains 15 residues. Written as DNA, the CDR3 is TGTGCCAGCAGCTTTAGCGGGGCTAACAAAAACATTCAGTACTTC. Translation gives CASSFSGANKNIQYF.

This clone was detected once. The genes are TRBV25-1 and TRBJ1-5; D gene ambiguous. The CDR3 extends over 14 amino acids. V shed 5 bases and J shed 5 bases, with 13 bases lying between them. Germline V CDR1 and CDR2: MGHDK, SYGVNS. In DNA, the CDR3 is TGTGCCAGCAGTCGAGAGGGAAGTCATCAGCCCCAGCATTTT. This translates into CASSREGSHQPQHF.

The chain recombines TRBV5-4 with TRBJ2-5, with 14 bases lining up with TRBD2. The CDR3 length is 17 residues. V shed 3 bases and J 3 bases; nucleotides not matched to a gene: 7. From germline, CDR1 is SGHNT and CDR2 YYREEE (reference sequence). CDR3 region: CASSSDPGLAGEETQYF. The CDR3 nucleotides are TGTGCCAGCAGCTCCGACCCGGGACTAGCGGGGGAAGAGACCCAGTACTTC.

The V call is TRBV5-1, the J call TRBJ2-7; 7 bases are a match to TRBD2. V dropped 0 bases and J dropped 6; count of bases not matched to a gene: 3. CDR1 is SGHRS, CDR2 YFSETQ, per germline. CDR3 length equals 13 residues. The CDR3 nucleotides are TGCGCCAGCAGCTTGGATGGCGGGAGCGAGCAGTACTTC. The encoded protein is CASSLDGGSEQYF.

The chain recombines TRBV19 with TRBJ2-2; maybe TRBD2 (5 bases). Trimming left V 1 base short and J 7 bases short, with 10 bases between. This CDR3 region has 14 residues. The germline V gene has CDR1 LNHDA and CDR2 SQIVND (reference sequence). The CDR3 DNA reads as TGTGCCAGTAGTATAGGGCCAGAGGGCGGGGAGCTGTTTTTT. The encoded protein is CASSIGPEGGELFF.

For the CDR3, the DNA is TGTGCCAGCAGTTTACAGCCGGGCCCCTATGGCTACACCTTC. The encoded protein is CASSLQPGPYGYTF. This chain links TRBV28 with TRBJ1-2; D not resolved. V lost 2 bases to trimming and J lost 4 bases, with 11 bases between them. This CDR3 comprises 14 residues. Germline CDR1 and CDR2: MDHEN and SYDVKM.

The sample holds one count of this clone. J is TRBJ2-7 and V is TRBV6-6; D is undetermined. The CDR3 runs to 14 residues. Germline loops: CDR1 MNHNY, CDR2 SVGAGI (reference sequence). V lost 3 bases and J lost 2, with 11 bases in between. Here the CDR3 DNA reads TGTGCCAGCAGTTATCGGCCCGGTACCTACGAGCAGTACTTC. Translated: CASSYRPGTYEQYF.

This clone is a singleton in its sample. The chain recombines TRBV7-2 with TRBJ2-5, with TRBD2 matching over 10 bases. CDR1 is SGHTA and CDR2 is FQGNSA in the germline V gene. The CDR3 is 16 residues long. After removal of 5 bases from V and 5 bases from J, the junction contained 11 bases not matched to a gene. In DNA form, the CDR3 reads TGTGCCAGCAGCCGTCAGGTGGCTAGCGGGGGTGAGACCCAGTACTTC. Residues: CASSRQVASGGETQYF.

This clone was picked up one time. The rearrangement uses TRBV6-5 and TRBJ2-1, with D perhaps matching TRBD2 (6 bases). Trimming removed 5 bases at V and 8 bases at J, with 19 bases between. Germline CDR1 and CDR2: MNHEY and SVGAGI. This CDR3 has 15 residues. CDR3 protein: CASSRSETSLHEQFF. CDR3 coding DNA: TGTGCCAGCAGTCGATCCGAGACTAGTCTCCATGAGCAGTTCTTC.

This clone was observed a single time. The V gene is TRBV21-1, the J gene TRBJ2-1; TRBD2, as called in the table, went unchecked against the DNA. TRBV21-1 is a known pseudogene. The CDR3 runs to 16 residues. CDR3 protein: CASSSRGSRNKFEQFF. The CDR3 region has the DNA TGTGCCAGCAGCTCCCGGGGGTCCCGTAACAAATTTGAGCAGTTCTTC.

The CDR3 here is CASSLGRTHYEQYF. In DNA form, the CDR3 reads TGTGCCAGCAGCTTGGGTCGGACTCACTACGAGCAGTACTTC. The J gene is TRBJ2-7, the V gene TRBV5-6; D is perhaps TRBD2 (5 bases). The CDR3 runs 14 residues. Germline lookup yields CDR1 SGHDT and CDR2 YYEEEE. Trimming took off 0 bases at V and 3 bases at J, with 10 bases between the two ends.

V usage is TRBV5-1 and J usage is TRBJ2-1; the match to TRBD2 covers 13 bases. Germline V gives CDR1 SGHRS, CDR2 YFSETQ. The CDR3 extends over 16 amino acids. Losses at the gene ends were 0 bases for V and 4 bases for J; bases not matched to a gene: 1. CDR3 amino acids: CASSLGTSGGYNEQFF. CDR3 nucleotides: TGCGCCAGCAGCTTGGGGACTAGCGGGGGATACAATGAGCAGTTCTTC.

The genes are TRBV19 and TRBJ2-3; a possible D gene is TRBD2 (5 bases). The CDR3 spans 14 residues. The germline V gene has CDR1 LNHDA and CDR2 SQIVND (reference sequence). Trimming stripped 5 bases from V and 4 bases from J, with 13 bases between. The CDR3 spells CASSAPRAADTQYF. The CDR3 bases are TGTGCCAGTAGTGCCCCGAGGGCCGCAGATACGCAGTATTTT.

This chain connects TRBV5-4 to TRBJ2-7; maybe TRBD1 (6 bases). CDR3 length equals 14 residues. Germline lookup yields CDR1 SGHNT and CDR2 YYREEE (reference sequence). Trimming left V 0 bases short and J 7 bases short, with 14 bases between. The CDR3 sequence: CASSLDSRGREQYF. The CDR3, as DNA: TGTGCCAGCAGCTTGGATTCCAGGGGTCGGGAGCAGTACTTC.

The chain carries TRBV27 and TRBJ2-1; TRBD1 aligns across 7 bases. This CDR3 region has 15 residues. Trimming at V came to 5 bases and at J to 2 bases, leaving 6 bases not matched to a gene. CDR1 and CDR2 from the germline V gene are MNHEY and SMNVEV (reference sequence). CDR3 bases: TGTGCCAGCAGTCCGGACAGGAATACCTACAATGAGCAGTTCTTC. Translation gives CASSPDRNTYNEQFF.

Of note for this clone: Other DNA sequences in this specimen translate into the identical CDR3. The rearrangement joins TRBV5-1 to TRBJ2-5; D gene uncertain. The V and J ends lost 0 bases and 2 bases respectively, with 5 bases between them. Germline CDR1 and CDR2: SGHRS and YFSETQ. This CDR3 region has 13 residues. DNA of the CDR3: TGCGCCAGCAGCTTGGGTACTCAAGAGACCCAGTACTTC. This gives the protein CASSLGTQETQYF.

V gene TRBV29-1 combines with J gene TRBJ2-3; D gene uncertain. Germline CDR1 is SQVTM and CDR2 is ANQGSEA. The germline V and J ends were trimmed by 7 bases and 0 bases, with 14 bases remaining between them. CDR3 length: 14 residues. In DNA, the CDR3 is TGCAGCGGGGAACTCAGCCCTAGCACAGATACGCAGTATTTT. Translating it yields CSGELSPSTDTQYF.

The chain uses TRBV28 and TRBJ2-3; D call uncertain. There are 16 residues in the CDR3. The ends were cut back, 4 bases at V and 0 bases at J, with 14 bases in the middle. The germline CDR1 and CDR2 sequences are MDHEN and SYDVKM. CDR3 sequence (DNA): TGTGCCAGCAGTTCAATGAGGTTCCTTAGCACAGATACGCAGTATTTT. This sequence encodes CASSSMRFLSTDTQYF.

This chain links TRBV4-3 with TRBJ1-2, with no clear D. The ends were cut back, 0 bases at V and 2 bases at J, with 10 bases in the middle. In germline, CDR1 is LGHNA, CDR2 YSLEER. CDR3 size: 15 residues. The CDR3 region is CASSQEVATNYGYTF. The CDR3 coding sequence is TGCGCCAGCAGCCAAGAAGTGGCCACGAACTATGGCTACACCTTC.

The chain links TRBV10-1 to TRBJ1-2, with 7 bases aligning to TRBD1. J gave up 5 bases and V 3 bases, and 3 bases lay outside the gene matches. The V gene's germline CDR1 is WNHNN and CDR2 SYGVQD (reference sequence). The CDR3 runs to 13 residues. CDR3 DNA: TGCGCCAGCAGTGACGGGACAGCTTATGGCTACACCTTC. Translated: CASSDGTAYGYTF.

The sample holds one count of this clone. A read error may produce the germline difference seen at one junction end. The chain recombines TRBV5-1 with TRBJ2-2, with 7 nucleotides matching TRBD2. The CDR3 has 16 residues. Germline CDR1 SGHRS, CDR2 YFSETQ. The CDR3 is CASGFEAGQATGELFF. The CDR3 coding sequence is TGCGCCAGCGGCTTCGAAGCGGGGCAAGCCACCGGGGAGCTGTTTTTT.

The J gene is TRBJ2-1, the V gene TRBV29-1; 8 nucleotides align to TRBD2. With V trimmed by 3 bases and J by 1 base, 8 bases remained unmatched. Germline V gene lookup returns CDR1 SQVTM and CDR2 ANQGSEA. The CDR3 sequence is 16 residues long. The CDR3 region is CSVDRAGAPSYNEQFF. The CDR3, as DNA: TGCAGCGTTGATCGAGCGGGGGCACCTTCCTACAATGAGCAGTTCTTC.

The V call is TRBV19, the J call TRBJ1-1, with a weak D call TRBD1 (6 bases). Germline V gene sequence: CDR1 LNHDA, CDR2 SQIVND (reference sequence). This CDR3 has 12 amino acids. Trimming cost V 9 bases and J 4 bases, with 12 bases left between them. CDR3 sequence reads: CASAGVFTEAFF. CDR3 DNA sequence: TGTGCCAGCGCAGGGGTCTTCACTGAAGCTTTCTTT.

The chain employs TRBV6-5 and TRBJ1-4, with 9 bases that match TRBD1. With 4 bases clipped from V and 7 bases from J, the junction kept 4 bases outside the gene matches. Per germline, CDR1 MNHEY and CDR2 SVGAGI. The CDR3 spans 14 residues. The CDR3 bases are TGTGCCAGCAGTTCGGGACAGGGCTTTGAAAAACTGTTTTTT. Its translation is CASSSGQGFEKLFF.

This chain joins TRBV11-3 and TRBJ2-1; D gene unclear. Trimming left V 5 bases short and J 8 bases short, with 16 bases between. The V gene's germline CDR1 is SGHNT and CDR2 YENEEA. This CDR3 is built from 14 residues. As DNA, the CDR3 is TGTGCCAGCAGCCAAAGGACCGGGCTGGATGAGCAGTTCTTC. This encodes CASSQRTGLDEQFF.

The chain is built from TRBV5-8 and TRBJ2-1; 8 bases fit TRBD2. The germline CDR1 and CDR2 sequences are SGHTS and YDEGEE. The junction had 10 bases not matched to a gene; V was cut back by 6 bases and J by 5 bases. The CDR3 contains 15 residues. The chain's CDR3 is CASTFSGVPNNEQFF. The CDR3 bases are TGTGCCAGCACCTTTAGCGGGGTGCCTAACAATGAGCAGTTCTTC.

The CDR3 DNA sequence: TGTGCCAGCAGGGGTAGGGACCAGGCCTCACACTGGTACTTC. It yields the protein CASRGRDQASHWYF. The V call is TRBV6-6, the J call TRBJ2-4; D may correspond to TRBD1 or TRBD2 (5 bases each). The CDR3 is made up of 14 amino acids. CDR1 and CDR2 from the germline V gene are MNHNY and SVGAGI (reference sequence). Trimming removed 6 bases from V and 15 bases from J, with 24 bases in between.